One and the same sample provided the 24 T cell receptor beta chains below, sequenced in a study of blood T cell repertoires in COVID-19 (dated by TCRdb to about 2020). The library relied on the immunoSEQ multiplex PCR assay. This immuneACCESS table, as held by TCRdb, lists in-frame sequences with V and J called but not all clones. Of the missing ones, under half trace to an unresolved V gene in checked studies; the others have no known cause. In this sample the table shows 310,000 or so clones, about nine tenths of which occur a single time. The ten largest account for 1% of the sample. The sequenced material came from peripheral blood. Source of these receptors: a man aged 50 to 60 with active or convalescent COVID-19.

The V and J genes are TRBV20-1 and TRBJ2-1; D unclear. Trimming stripped 3 bases from V and 8 bases from J, with 20 bases between. This CDR3 region has 15 residues. Germline CDR1 reads DFQATT; CDR2 reads SNEGSKA (reference sequence). The CDR3 is CSASRRTRYEDEQFF. Written as DNA, the CDR3 is TGCAGTGCTAGTCGACGTACAAGGTACGAGGATGAGCAGTTCTTC.

This clone was seen only once. The chain combines TRBV18 with TRBJ2-1; perhaps TRBD2 as D (5 bases). V was pared by 2 bases and J by 9 bases, with 8 bases between. CDR1 and CDR2 from the germline V gene are KGHSH and LQKENI. The CDR3 consists of 12 residues. The chain's CDR3 is CASSPIEGEQFF. The CDR3 region has the DNA TGTGCCAGCTCACCAATAGAGGGTGAGCAGTTCTTC.

On this clone itself: The sample carries other DNA sequences with the same CDR3. V is TRBV2 and J is TRBJ1-1, with 7 nucleotides matching TRBD1. The CDR3 is 13 amino acids. V was clipped by 6 bases and J by 2 bases; unmatched bases: 3. Germline CDR1 SNHLY, CDR2 FYNNEI. CDR3 amino acids: CASRDRLNTEAFF. In nucleotides, the CDR3 is TGTGCCAGCAGGGACAGGCTTAACACTGAAGCTTTCTTT.

The J gene is TRBJ1-1, the V gene TRBV4-1; no clear D. The CDR3 has 14 residues. CDR1 and CDR2 (germline): MGHRA, YSYEKL. The V gene lost 4 bases and the J gene lost 5 bases, with 14 bases spanning the gap. DNA for the CDR3: TGCGCCAGCAGCCCCGGAGAGGGTCGGACTGAAGCTTTCTTT. Protein product: CASSPGEGRTEAFF.

The gene calls are TRBV15 and TRBJ1-2; no definite D call. CDR3 length equals 13 residues. Germline V lookup: CDR1 LNHNV, CDR2 YYDKDF (reference sequence). V was trimmed by 0 bases and J by 0 bases, leaving 2 bases between them. The DNA for the CDR3 is TGTGCCACCAGCAGAGACACTAACTATGGCTACACCTTC. This gives the protein CATSRDTNYGYTF.

The chain recombines TRBV6-2 or TRBV6-3 with TRBJ1-2, with 7 bases matching TRBD1. V lost 5 bases and J lost 10; bases outside the gene matches: 7. Germline CDR1 and CDR2: MNHEY and SVGEGT. The CDR3 extends over 12 amino acids. This CDR3 is CASSRHRGNYTF. In DNA, the CDR3 is TGTGCCAGCAGTCGCCACAGGGGAAACTACACCTTC.

This chain links TRBV5-1 with TRBJ1-2; 8 nucleotides agree with TRBD1. J gave up 5 bases and V 0 bases, and 12 bases lay outside the gene matches. CDR1 is SGHRS and CDR2 is YFSETQ in the germline V gene. The CDR3 sequence is 17 residues long. The CDR3 region is CASSLAPGQGASYGYTF. For the CDR3, the DNA is TGCGCCAGCAGCTTGGCCCCCGGCCAGGGGGCGTCTTATGGCTACACCTTC. Full variable domain (outside the CDR3, taken from reference TRBV5-1 and TRBJ1-2): KAGVTQTPRYLIKTRGQQVTLSCSPISGHRSVSWYQQTPGQGLQFLFEYFSETQRNKGNFPGRFSGRQFSNSRSEMNVSTLELGDSALYLCASSLAPGQGASYGYTFGSGTRLTVV.

This chain joins TRBV7-2 and TRBJ1-3, with D unclear. Germline lookup yields CDR1 SGHTA and CDR2 FQGNSA. Between the trimmed V and J ends, which lost 5 bases and 3 bases, there was a span of 14 bases. There are 15 residues in the CDR3. The CDR3 loop is CASSRRGGVGNTIYF. CDR3 nucleotide sequence: TGTGCCAGCAGCCGCCGGGGAGGCGTTGGAAACACCATATATTTT.

This chain links TRBV18 with TRBJ2-6; D is uncertain. The CDR3 is made up of 17 amino acids. Trimming stripped 1 base from V and 0 bases from J, with 10 bases between. Germline V gene sequence: CDR1 KGHSH, CDR2 LQKENI. CDR3 sequence reads: CASSPRASSSGANVLTF. The CDR3 region has the DNA TGTGCCAGCTCACCACGGGCCTCGAGCTCTGGGGCCAACGTCCTGACTTTC. Drawing the rest from reference TRBV18 and TRBJ2-6, the complete variable domain is NAGVMQNPRHLVRRRGQEARLRCSPMKGHSHVYWYRQLPEEGLKFMVYLQKENIIDESGMPKERFSAEFPKEGPSILRIQQVVRGDSAAYFCASSPRASSSGANVLTFGAGSRLTVL.

The gene calls are TRBV19 and TRBJ2-7; weak D call: TRBD1 (5 bases). With 4 bases removed from V and 3 bases from J, the gap between germline ends came to 13 bases. The germline CDR1 and CDR2 sequences are LNHDA and SQIVND (reference sequence). The CDR3 is made up of 14 amino acids. The CDR3 DNA reads as TGTGCCAGTAGTACCCAGGGATTCGGCTACGAGCAGTACTTC. Protein product: CASSTQGFGYEQYF.

This chain joins TRBV3-1 (or the pseudogene TRBV3-2) and TRBJ2-1; D remains unclear. The V gene lost 4 bases and the J gene lost 0 bases, with 10 bases spanning the gap. There are 15 residues in the CDR3. In germline, CDR1 is LGHDT, CDR2 YNNKEL (reference sequence). This CDR3 reads CASSPTVGSYNEQFF. In DNA form, the CDR3 reads TGTGCCAGCAGCCCCACTGTCGGCTCCTACAATGAGCAGTTCTTC.

The chain links TRBV10-1 to TRBJ2-7; tentative D call: TRBD1 (7 bases). Germline lookup yields CDR1 WNHNN and CDR2 SYGVQD (reference sequence). The CDR3 runs 13 residues. V was clipped by 6 bases and J by 1 base, with 10 bases between them. For the CDR3, the DNA is TGCGCCAGCAGGGCAGGGGGGTCCTACGAGCAGTACTTC. This gives the protein CASRAGGSYEQYF.

V is TRBV5-4 and J is TRBJ1-1, with 7 nucleotides matching TRBD1. The V gene end was trimmed by 4 bases and the J gene end by 5 bases; junction bases not matched to a gene: 14. Looked up from germline, CDR1 is SGHNT and CDR2 is YYREEE (reference sequence). The CDR3 sequence is 16 residues long. The CDR3 loop is CASSQRQTGSGTEAFF. The CDR3 DNA follows: TGTGCCAGCAGCCAGCGCCAGACAGGGTCGGGAACTGAAGCTTTCTTT.

Comments on this clone: One end of the junction is discordant with germline, which a read error may explain. The V and J genes are TRBV7-7 and TRBJ2-3, with 7 positions matching TRBD1. Per the germline V gene, CDR1 is SSHAT and CDR2 is FNYEAQ (reference sequence). The CDR3 spans 14 residues. CDR3 residues: CASSLGQGTDTQYF. Written as DNA, the CDR3 is TGTGCTAGCAGCTTAGGACAGGGCACAGATACGCAGTATTTT.

V and J are TRBV2 and TRBJ1-5; perhaps TRBD1 as D (6 bases). Germline V gives CDR1 SNHLY, CDR2 FYNNEI. The CDR3 is 16 amino acids. The V and J ends lost 2 bases and 3 bases respectively, with 14 bases between them. CDR3 coding DNA: TGTGCCAGCAGTGAATTCTCGACAGGACTCAATCAGCCCCAGCATTTT. Its translation: CASSEFSTGLNQPQHF.

The chain joins TRBV24-1 to TRBJ2-5, with D maybe TRBD2 (5 bases). CDR3 length: 15 residues. Per the germline V gene, CDR1 is KGHDR and CDR2 is SFDVKD. Trimming stripped 6 bases from V and 2 bases from J, with 15 bases between. The CDR3 sequence is CATSRSGLGQETQYF. In DNA, the CDR3 is TGTGCCACCAGTCGGTCTGGACTGGGACAAGAGACCCAGTACTTC.

V gene TRBV21-1 combines with J gene TRBJ2-7; the D segment call TRBD2 is taken from the table without a DNA check. TRBV21-1 is a pseudogene segment. The CDR3 is 15 residues long. The CDR3 spells CASSGLAGGHYEQYF. The CDR3 region has the DNA TGTGCCAGCAGCGGTCTAGCGGGGGGGCACTACGAGCAGTACTTC.

V usage is TRBV6-6 and J usage is TRBJ1-2; D unresolved. This CDR3 region has 12 residues. Trimming pared 6 bases from V and 4 bases from J, leaving 9 bases between. CDR1 and CDR2 (germline): MNHNY, SVGAGI (reference sequence). The CDR3 region has the DNA TGTGCCAGCAGATCCGACACCTATGGCTACACCTTC. It specifies CASRSDTYGYTF.

The CDR3 is CASSLEGLDYEQYF. The CDR3 region has the DNA TGTGCCAGCAGCTTAGAGGGCCTCGACTACGAGCAGTACTTC. The gene calls are TRBV11-2 and TRBJ2-7; D uncertain. The CDR3 has 14 residues. Germline V gives CDR1 SGHAT, CDR2 FQNNGV. V was shortened by 0 bases and J by 3 bases, with 9 bases between the two germline ends.

This clone was seen only once. This rearrangement joins TRBV7-2 to TRBJ2-7; 9 bases match TRBD1. Per the germline V gene, CDR1 is SGHTA and CDR2 is FQGNSA. The CDR3 length is 15 residues. V was clipped by 5 bases and J by 1 base; unmatched bases: 6. The CDR3 sequence is CASSRQGQGSYEQYF. The CDR3, as DNA: TGTGCCAGCAGCCGTCAGGGACAGGGTTCCTACGAGCAGTACTTC.

In regard to this clone: Its ends do not fully match the called genes, so a read error is possible. The chain combines TRBV7-9 with TRBJ1-2; the match to TRBD1 covers 7 bases. The length of the CDR3 is 11 residues. Germline V gene sequence: CDR1 SEHNR, CDR2 FQNEAQ (reference sequence). In nucleotides, the CDR3 is TGTGCCAGCAGCTCCCCCGGGACAGCTGACTTC. Translated: CASSSPGTADF.

This sequence joins TRBV7-9 and TRBJ1-1; D is unresolved. The ends were cut back, 5 bases at V and 1 base at J, with 11 bases in the middle. CDR1 is SEHNR and CDR2 is FQNEAQ in the germline V gene (reference sequence). CDR3 size: 14 residues. The CDR3 loop is CASSLHLGNTEAFF. The CDR3 nucleotides read TGTGCCAGCAGCCTACATCTAGGGAACACTGAAGCTTTCTTT.

This rearrangement joins TRBV6-6 to TRBJ1-1, with 7 bases matching TRBD1. Germline CDR1 is MNHNY and CDR2 is SVGAGI (reference sequence). The CDR3 is 15 residues long. The V and J ends lost 2 bases and 4 bases, in that order; junction bases with no gene match: 7. CDR3 in amino acids: CASSYPGQVPTEAFF. CDR3 bases: TGTGCCAGCAGTTACCCCGGACAGGTGCCCACTGAAGCTTTCTTT.

V is TRBV28 and J is TRBJ1-2, with D hard to call. Germline-derived CDR1 and CDR2 are MDHEN and SYDVKM. The CDR3 has 14 amino acids. V shed 2 bases and J shed 4 bases, with 11 bases lying between them. The CDR3 nucleotides read TGTGCCAGCAGTTTAATGTTAAACTTCTATGGCTACACCTTC. It is translated as CASSLMLNFYGYTF.